This T cell receptor beta chain was sequenced in a study of cytomegalovirus exposure and HLA in healthy donors. This clone was picked up a small number of times. Its specificity is not known. Study-level results: 150 to 200 TCR beta chains were listed as cytomegalovirus-associated.

Profiled with immunoSEQ multiplex PCR; TCRdb holds only in-frame clones, not every one. The sample lists under 400,000 clones; 86% were seen once. This TCR was sampled from a woman aged 18-29 years in good health and CMV-seronegative. The sample was PBMCs.

The CDR3 sequence: CATHDGATSNQPQHF. The DNA of the CDR3 is TGTGCCACTCACGACGGAGCCACGAGCAATCAGCCCCAGCATTTT. The J gene is TRBJ1-5, the V gene TRBV6-5; D call uncertain. This CDR3 region has 15 residues. V dropped 10 bases and J dropped 1 base, with 17 bases sitting between them. The germline V gene has CDR1 MNHEY and CDR2 SVGAGI.